This entry lists 2 T cell receptor beta chains sequenced from one sample in a study of siplizumab effects on memory and regulatory T cells. TCRdb's table, derived via immunoSEQ multiplex PCR, lists solely in-frame clones and lacks some. The table has approximately 56,000 clones, less than 98% seen once. The sequenced material came from naive CD8+ T cells sorted from blood. The receptor set was obtained from a human donor in good health.

The chain carries TRBV14 and TRBJ2-1; the D gene is possibly TRBD1 (6 bases). The ends were cut back, 1 base at V and 4 bases at J, with 11 bases in the middle. From germline, CDR1 is SGHDN and CDR2 FVKESK. The CDR3 is 15 amino acids. CDR3 in DNA: TGTGCCAGCAGCCAAGGGGTAGGGGGATACAATGAGCAGTTCTTC. Protein: CASSQGVGGYNEQFF.

This clone was seen a single time. The chain carries TRBV4-1 and TRBJ2-2; a weak D match, TRBD1 (6 bases). In germline, CDR1 is MGHRA, CDR2 YSYEKL. The CDR3 extends over 14 amino acids. Trimming pared 4 bases from V and 1 base from J, leaving 7 bases between. CDR3 in DNA: TGCGCCAGCAGCCTAGGGGGGAACACCGGGGAGCTGTTTTTT. Its protein is CASSLGGNTGELFF.